Here is one T cell receptor (beta chain) with its context. Its antigen is unknown. The data were obtained in a study of cytomegalovirus exposure and HLA in healthy donors. About the study: Samples from HLA-typed donors yielded around 85 million unique TCRs in an early data release. Study-level points and caveats: Among TCR beta chains, those listed as cytomegalovirus-associated numbered more than 150. Certain sequence variants were highly shared and formed a cluster, and this cluster was likely a sequencing artifact.

Primers included in the PCR were 60 Vbeta and 13 Jbeta primers. As handled by the study authors: The count from a later analysis was 65 million to 90 million unique TCR beta chains, some 10 million of them shared. This table comes from immunoSEQ multiplex PCR, and its TCRdb copy is limited to in-frame clones, with some not included. D and trimming were read from the DNA, whereas the V and J calls and clone size are those reported in that table. The profile shows just over 200,000 clones, around four fifths of them singletons. This CDR3 region has 16 residues. Germline V CDR1 and CDR2: SGHVS, FNYEAQ. V shed 5 bases and J 3 bases; nucleotides not matched to a gene: 6.

Sample: PBMCs. This TCR was sampled from a woman between 40 and 50 years old in good health and CMV-seronegative. The chain recombines TRBV7-6 with TRBJ2-5; 13 bases match TRBD2. The CDR3 nucleotides read TGTGCCAGCAGCCGCCGACTAGCGGGAGGAAAAGAGACCCAGTACTTC. The encoded protein is CASSRRLAGGKETQYF.